Listed here are 15 T cell receptor beta chains from one sample, sequenced in a study of blood T cell repertoires in COVID-19. The assay was immunoSEQ multiplex PCR, and TCRdb's table has in-frame clones only and misses some. The table lists around 200,000 clones, about nine tenths of them singletons. Sequenced material: peripheral blood. All receptors derive from a man younger than 35 with active or convalescent COVID-19.

This chain connects TRBV7-3 to TRBJ1-2, with TRBD1 matching over 7 bases. CDR3 length: 15 amino acids. Germline trimming cut 2 bases from V and 3 bases from J; bases unmatched to any gene: 6. In germline, CDR1 is SGHTA, CDR2 FQGTGA. The CDR3, as DNA: TGTGCCAGCAGCTTACCACAGGGGCCGTACTATGGCTACACCTTC. Translated: CASSLPQGPYYGYTF.

This clone was detected a few times. The rearrangement uses TRBV11-2 and TRBJ2-3, with a tentative D call TRBD2 (5 bases). Per the germline V gene, CDR1 is SGHAT and CDR2 is FQNNGV. The length of the CDR3 is 18 residues. Trimming shortened V by 5 bases and J by 0 bases, and 21 bases separated the two germline ends. The CDR3 DNA is TGTGCCAGCAGCCCCCGGGGATCAGGAATCGCTAGCACAGATACGCAGTATTTT. Protein product: CASSPRGSGIASTDTQYF.

V and J are TRBV29-1 and TRBJ2-1; the match to TRBD2 covers 8 bases. The CDR3 loop spans 14 amino acids. The V gene end was trimmed by 0 bases and the J gene end by 6 bases; junction bases not matched to a gene: 4. CDR1 and CDR2 (germline): SQVTM, ANQGSEA. CDR3 protein: CSVEDRTSGNEQFF. CDR3 coding DNA: TGCAGCGTTGAAGATAGAACTAGCGGCAATGAGCAGTTCTTC.

J is TRBJ1-5 and V is TRBV28; D possibly corresponds to TRBD1 (5 bases). Trimming took 3 bases from V and 5 from J, leaving 11 bases between them. Germline assignment: CDR1 MDHEN and CDR2 SYDVKM. There are 14 residues in the CDR3. CDR3 in amino acids: CASSLIGADQPQHF. The CDR3 nucleotides are TGTGCCAGCAGTTTGATAGGGGCGGATCAGCCCCAGCATTTT.

The chain recombines TRBV5-1 with TRBJ1-6, with TRBD1 identical over 8 bases. The V and J ends lost 5 bases and 9 bases, in that order; junction bases with no gene match: 7. This CDR3 comprises 14 residues. The germline gives CDR1 SGHRS, CDR2 YFSETQ. This CDR3 reads CASRLDRGSSPLHF. In DNA, the CDR3 is TGCGCCAGCAGACTCGACAGGGGATCTTCACCCCTCCACTTT.

This chain links TRBV7-6 with TRBJ2-7, with TRBD2 as a possible D gene (5 bases). Trimming stripped 2 bases from V and 9 bases from J, with 20 bases between. Germline V lookup: CDR1 SGHVS, CDR2 FNYEAQ. This CDR3 is 15 amino acids long. This CDR3 is CASSLRSSLVGVQYF. The CDR3 region has the DNA TGTGCCAGCAGCTTAAGGAGTAGCTTGGTCGGGGTGCAGTACTTC.

The chain employs TRBV29-1 and TRBJ2-1, with 13 bases aligning to TRBD2. CDR1 and CDR2 (germline): SQVTM, ANQGSEA. Trimming removed 1 base from V and 4 bases from J; junction bases left unmatched: 1. The CDR3 spans 15 residues. CDR3 bases: TGCAGCGTTGAAGGACTAGCGGGAGGATACAATGAGCAGTTCTTC. The encoded protein is CSVEGLAGGYNEQFF.

The V call is TRBV5-5, the J call TRBJ2-3; 7 positions match TRBD2. Germline CDR1 is SGHKS and CDR2 is YYEKEE (reference sequence). The CDR3 is 16 residues long. Trimming at V came to 4 bases and at J to 1 base, leaving 9 bases not matched to a gene. The CDR3 protein is CASSLGLAEGTDTQYF. DNA for the CDR3: TGTGCCAGCAGCCTGGGGCTAGCGGAGGGCACAGATACGCAGTATTTT.

The chain has TRBV19 and TRBJ2-7; a weak D match, TRBD1 (6 bases). The CDR3 has 15 amino acids. V was cut by 4 bases and J by 2 bases, with 15 bases left in between. Germline loops: CDR1 LNHDA, CDR2 SQIVND (reference sequence). The CDR3, as DNA: TGTGCCAGTAGTACTCCCAGGGACACACCCTACGAGCAGTACTTC. Its translation: CASSTPRDTPYEQYF.

The rearrangement links TRBV19 to TRBJ2-2, with 7 bases fitting TRBD2. Per the germline V gene, CDR1 is LNHDA and CDR2 is SQIVND (reference sequence). V was clipped by 5 bases and J by 3 bases; unmatched bases: 3. The CDR3 consists of 14 residues. The CDR3 DNA follows: TGTGCCAGTAGTTTCACTAGCGACACCGGGGAGCTGTTTTTT. Translated: CASSFTSDTGELFF.

The chain couples TRBV19 to TRBJ1-2; 10 bases agree with TRBD1. Germline CDR1 and CDR2: LNHDA and SQIVND (reference sequence). The CDR3 is 17 amino acids. The ends lost 4 bases at V and 1 base at J; junction bases unmatched: 9. The CDR3 here is CASSKPGQGWNNYGYTF. The CDR3 DNA sequence: TGTGCCAGTAGTAAACCGGGACAGGGGTGGAATAACTATGGCTACACCTTC.

The gene calls are TRBV7-8 and TRBJ1-1; no clear D. This CDR3 contains 14 residues. V shed 1 base and J shed 2 bases, with 8 bases lying between them. The V gene's germline CDR1 is SGHVS and CDR2 FQNEAQ. The CDR3 loop reads CASSLVFGNTEAFF. DNA of the CDR3: TGTGCCAGCAGCTTAGTCTTTGGCAACACTGAAGCTTTCTTT.

V gene TRBV9 combines with J gene TRBJ2-3, with 10 bases aligning to TRBD1. V dropped 4 bases and J dropped 0; count of bases not matched to a gene: 5. Germline CDR1 is SGDLS and CDR2 is YYNGEE. The CDR3 is 16 residues long. DNA of the CDR3: TGTGCCAGCAGCACCGACAGGGGGCCGAGCACAGATACGCAGTATTTT. Protein: CASSTDRGPSTDTQYF.

The chain combines TRBV7-2 with TRBJ2-1; 13 positions agree with TRBD2. V trimming: 5 bases; J trimming: 9 bases; junction bases outside the gene matches: 10. CDR1 and CDR2 from the germline V gene are SGHTA and FQGNSA. This CDR3 spans 16 amino acids. The DNA of the CDR3 is TGTGCCAGCAGCGGAACCGGGACTAGCGGGATTGGTGAGCAGTTCTTC. This encodes CASSGTGTSGIGEQFF. The full variable domain, rest sourced from reference TRBV7-2 and TRBJ2-1, is GAGVSQSPSNKVTEKGKDVELRCDPISGHTALYWYRQSLGQGLEFLIYFQGNSAPDKSGLPSDRFSAERTGGSVSTLTIQRTQQEDSAVYLCASSGTGTSGIGEQFFGPGTRLTVL.

The V call is TRBV2, the J call TRBJ2-7; 8 nucleotides align to TRBD2. The J segment lost 4 bases and the V segment lost 3 bases, leaving 5 bases of the junction unmatched. CDR1 SNHLY and CDR2 FYNNEI come from the germline V gene. The CDR3 is 14 amino acids. DNA of the CDR3: TGTGCCAGCAGTGATGAGGCGGGAGGTTACGAGCAGTACTTC. As protein: CASSDEAGGYEQYF. The full variable domain, with the rest looked up from reference TRBV2 and TRBJ2-7, is EPEVTQTPSHQVTQMGQEVILRCVPISNHLYFYWYRQILGQKVEFLVSFYNNEISEKSEIFDDQFSVERPDGSNFTLKIRSTKLEDSAMYFCASSDEAGGYEQYFGPGTRLTVT.